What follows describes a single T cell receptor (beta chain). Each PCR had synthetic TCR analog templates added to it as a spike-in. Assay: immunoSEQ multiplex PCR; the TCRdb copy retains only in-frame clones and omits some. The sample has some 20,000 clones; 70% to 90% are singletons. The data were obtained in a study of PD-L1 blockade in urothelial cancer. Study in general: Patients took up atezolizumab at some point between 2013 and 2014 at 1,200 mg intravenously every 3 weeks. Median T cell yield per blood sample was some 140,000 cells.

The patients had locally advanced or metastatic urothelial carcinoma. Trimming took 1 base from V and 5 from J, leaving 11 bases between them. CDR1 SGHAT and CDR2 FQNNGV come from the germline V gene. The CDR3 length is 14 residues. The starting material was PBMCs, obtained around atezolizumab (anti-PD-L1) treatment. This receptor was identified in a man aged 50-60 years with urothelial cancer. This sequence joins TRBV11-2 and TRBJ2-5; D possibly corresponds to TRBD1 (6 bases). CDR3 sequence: CASSLVGALETQYF. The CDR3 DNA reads TGTGCCAGCAGCTTAGTGGGGGCGTTGGAGACCCAGTACTTC.